The 24 T cell receptor beta chains listed next were all sequenced from one sample in a study of tumor-infiltrating lymphocytes in primary liver carcinoma. Co-extraction of RNA and DNA was performed on about 18-33 mg of unsorted bulk tissue. The researchers produced TCR beta cDNA from approximately 540 ng total RNA with a constant-region primer. For TCR beta, libraries were produced by three nested multiplex PCR rounds using slightly modified ARM-PCR. The two initial PCR rounds, 9 to 11 cycles each, used TRBV1-TRBV30 forward and C-beta reverse primers. In TCRdb, the multiplex PCR reads were re-called with MiXCR into one record per CDR3 protein. The top ten clones hold roughly a fifth of a sample with 100,000 or so distinct CDR3 sequences, roughly 80% of them seen once. Sequenced sample: liver tumor tissue from sampling region 3. Subset here: tumor region T3, left-lateral pole. The origin of the receptors is a man aged 35 to 55 with primary liver carcinoma and hepatitis B virus infection.

J is TRBJ2-1 and V is TRBV6-1; 12 nucleotides align to TRBD2. The CDR3 contains 15 residues. Germline values: CDR1 MNHNS, CDR2 SASEGT. V shed 5 bases and J 8 bases; nucleotides not matched to a gene: 7. CDR3 sequence: CASSIRTSGRHEQFF. The CDR3 DNA is TGTGCCAGCAGTATTCGAACTAGCGGGAGGCATGAGCAGTTCTTC.

V gene TRBV12-1 combines with J gene TRBJ2-7; the table calls TRBD1, which could not be checked here. TRBV12-1 corresponds to a pseudogene. The length of the CDR3 is 16 residues. The CDR3 sequence is CASSFFGGQRVYKQYF. The CDR3 nucleotides are TGTGCCAGCAGCTTTTTCGGAGGACAGAGAGTCTACAAGCAGTACTTC.

The chain combines TRBV4-3 with TRBJ2-6, with TRBD1 identical over 9 bases. CDR1 and CDR2 from the germline V gene are LGHNA and YSLEER. The CDR3 has 17 amino acids. The V gene end was trimmed by 3 bases and the J gene end by 9 bases; junction bases not matched to a gene: 12. The CDR3 reads CASSHGTGHSGINVLTF. Here the CDR3 DNA reads TGCGCCAGCAGCCATGGGACAGGGCACTCTGGAATCAACGTCCTGACTTTC.

Remarks on this clonotype: At one boundary the junction diverges from the germline segment, which might be a read error. The V call is TRBV6-5, the J call TRBJ1-5; perhaps TRBD1 as D (5 bases). CDR3 length: 13 amino acids. Germline CDR1 is MNHEY and CDR2 is SVGAGI. CDR3 in DNA: TGTGCCAGCGGGGACGGTAGCAGTCAGCCTCAGCATTTT. It codes for CASGDGSSQPQHF.

Notes on this clonotype: Germline is not matched at one junction end, which may reflect a read error. This chain joins TRBV6-6 and TRBJ2-3; 13 nucleotides align to TRBD2. Germline CDR1 reads MNHNY; CDR2 reads SVGAGI (reference sequence). CDR3 length equals 20 residues. CDR3 nucleotide sequence: TGTACCAGCAGTCCACGGACTAGCGGGAGTACAAAAAGGGGCACAGATACGCAGTATTTT. Its translation is CTSSPRTSGSTKRGTDTQYF.

About this clonotype itself: An end of the junction differs from the germline gene, which may be a read error. This chain uses TRBV14 with TRBJ2-5; no clear D. Looked up from germline, CDR1 is SGHDN and CDR2 is FVKESK. The CDR3 has 12 amino acids. CDR3 DNA: TGTGCCAGCAGCCTTGACCAGGAGACCCAGTACTTC. Translated: CASSLDQETQYF.

This clonotype came up many times. The CDR3 nucleotides read TGTGCCATCAGTGAGAGCGGCAGCACAGATACGCAGTATTTT. It is translated as CAISESGSTDTQYF. The V call is TRBV10-3, the J call TRBJ2-3; D possibly corresponds to TRBD2 (5 bases). Germline values: CDR1 ENHRY, CDR2 SYGVKD. The CDR3 is 14 residues long. Deletions cut 2 bases from V and 0 bases from J, with 6 bases between.

Comments on this clonotype: An end of the junction differs from the germline gene, which may be a read error. The CDR3 here is CASSQGVDLKSIQYF. The DNA for the CDR3 is TGTGCCAGCAGCCAAGGCGTGGATCTCAAAAGCATTCAGTACTTC. The chain joins TRBV4-2 to TRBJ2-4, with unresolved D. CDR1 LGHNA and CDR2 YNFKEQ come from the germline V gene. The CDR3 spans 15 residues.

The genes are TRBV19 and TRBJ2-7, with 7 bases fitting TRBD2. CDR3 size: 16 residues. The trim removed 6 bases at V and 7 bases at J, leaving 18 bases unmatched. Per the germline V gene, CDR1 is LNHDA and CDR2 is SQIVND (reference sequence). CDR3 DNA sequence: TGTGCCAGTAGGAAAGAAGGGGAGGGGACCCTCGGGGAGCAGTACTTC. Translation: CASRKEGEGTLGEQYF.

On this clonotype itself: One junction end does not reproduce the germline sequence, and a read error may be involved. The rearrangement links TRBV7-9 to TRBJ2-7, with D possibly matching TRBD2 (5 bases). This CDR3 has 12 amino acids. Germline loops: CDR1 SEHNR, CDR2 FQNEAQ (reference sequence). CDR3: CVSSWTEDEQYF. The CDR3 bases are TGTGTCAGCAGCTGGACGGAGGACGAGCAGTACTTC. Supplemented by reference TRBV7-9 and TRBJ2-7, the full variable domain reads DTGVSQNPRHKITKRGQNVTFRCDPISEHNRLYWYRQTLGQGPEFLTYFQNEAQLEKSRLLSDRFSAERPKGSFSTLEIQRTEQGDSAMYLCVSSWTEDEQYFGPGTRLTVT.

Points on this clonotype: At one end the junction does not follow the germline gene, possibly because of a read error. The rearrangement uses TRBV4-2 and TRBJ2-5; 12 bases match TRBD2. This CDR3 has 18 amino acids. Germline V lookup: CDR1 LGHNA, CDR2 YNFKEQ. The CDR3 region has the DNA TGTGCCAGCAGCCAAGTTCTAGCGGGAGGGCGAATTATAGAGACCCAGAACTTC. It codes for CASSQVLAGGRIIETQNF.

This chain uses TRBV4-3 with TRBJ2-7; tentatively, D is TRBD1 (6 bases). Germline V gene data show CDR1 as LGHNA and CDR2 as YSLEER. This CDR3 is 15 amino acids long. CDR3 region: CGSSQDLTGSYEQYF. CDR3 DNA: TGCGGCAGTAGTCAAGACCTGACAGGCTCCTACGAGCAGTACTTC.

This sequence joins TRBV11-3 and TRBJ2-1; D is ambiguous. The V end was cut by 3 bases, the J end by 9 bases, with 12 bases between. The CDR3 loop spans 13 amino acids. CDR1 and CDR2 (germline): SGHNT, YENEEA. CDR3 region: CASSFSPSFEQFF. CDR3 DNA: TGTGCCAGCAGCTTCTCGCCTTCGTTTGAGCAGTTCTTC.

Concerning this clonotype: Lacking the conserved final phenylalanine or tryptophan, this CDR3 likely reflects a read error. The V and J genes are TRBV29-1 and TRBJ2-3; TRBD2 aligns across 7 bases. Trimming cost V 6 bases and J 5 bases; bases outside gene matches: 14. CDR1 is SQVTM and CDR2 is ANQGSEA in the germline V gene. The CDR3 is 15 residues long. The CDR3 DNA is TGCAGCGTATGGACTAGTGGGAGTTGGAAAGATACGCAGTATCTT. It encodes CSVWTSGSWKDTQYL.

This clonotype came up once. This sequence joins TRBV5-1 and TRBJ2-1; TRBD2 agrees at 7 bases. The germline V gene has CDR1 SGHRS and CDR2 YFSETQ. J lost 7 bases, V lost 8 bases, and 21 bases had no gene match. The CDR3 totals 17 residues. CDR3 sequence (DNA): TGCGCCAGTAGCCACGAAGGAAGCGGGATTCGTGATAATGAGCAGTTCTTC. As protein: CASSHEGSGIRDNEQFF.

For this clonotype: Mismatch with germline at one junction end may stem from a read error. The chain recombines TRBV5-1 with TRBJ2-3; D is uncertain. CDR3 length: 15 amino acids. The V gene's germline CDR1 is SGHRS and CDR2 YFSETQ. Here the CDR3 reads CDSSLASASTDMQYF. CDR3 coding DNA: TGCGACAGCAGCTTGGCCAGCGCCAGCACAGATATGCAGTATTTT.

A word on this clonotype: Relative to the germline gene, one junction end is altered; a read error may explain this. This chain connects TRBV13 to TRBJ1-5, with unresolved D. CDR3 length equals 14 residues. The germline V gene has CDR1 PRHDT and CDR2 FYEKMQ (reference sequence). CDR3 nucleotides: TGTGCTAGCAGCTTAGGCGGTAGCAATCAGCTCCAGCATTTT. Residues: CASSLGGSNQLQHF.

Comments on this clonotype: At one of its ends the junction is not consistent with the germline gene, which may arise from a read error. The V call is TRBV5-5, the J call TRBJ2-1; 9 bases map to TRBD2. Germline CDR1 is SGHKS and CDR2 is YYEKEE (reference sequence). This CDR3 is built from 16 residues. The CDR3 reads CTSIPIAGVVHNEQFF. DNA of the CDR3: TGTACCAGCATCCCAATAGCGGGAGTAGTCCACAATGAGCAGTTCTTC.

This clonotype has a single count. At one end, the junction sequence differs from germline, possibly due to a read error. The V call is TRBV11-2, the J call TRBJ1-5; D call uncertain. The CDR3 contains 13 residues. The V gene's germline CDR1 is SGHAT and CDR2 FQNNGV. The CDR3 nucleotides are TGTGCCAGCAGCCTGGGCTGCGATCAGCACCAGCATTTT. Protein: CASSLGCDQHQHF. The complete variable domain, with remaining parts taken from reference TRBV11-2 and TRBJ1-5, reads EAGVAQSPRYKIIEKRQSVAFWCNPISGHATLYWYQQILGQGPKLLIQFQNNGVVDDSQLPKDRFSAERLKGVDSTLKIQPAKLEDSAVYLCASSLGCDQHQHFGDGTRLSIL.

Turning to this clonotype: A much larger clonotype is one base distant, so this may be a read error. The rearrangement links TRBV20-1 to TRBJ2-1; D possibly uses TRBD1 or TRBD2 (7 bases each). V lost 5 bases and J 9 bases, leaving 17 bases between the germline ends. CDR3 length: 13 amino acids. The germline V gene encodes CDR1 DFQATT and CDR2 SNEGSKA (reference sequence). CDR3 sequence reads: CSAPPRGGGEQFF. DNA for the CDR3: TGCAGTGCTCCCCCCAGGGGGGGCGGTGAGCAGTTCTTC.

This clonotype was counted at least ten times. The chain links TRBV11-2 to TRBJ2-2; 9 nucleotides line up with TRBD2. CDR3 length: 16 amino acids. The V gene's germline CDR1 is SGHAT and CDR2 FQNNGV. The V segment lost 5 bases and the J segment 0 bases; nucleotides outside the gene matches: 4. The chain's CDR3 is CASSLLAGTNTGELFF. As DNA, the CDR3 is TGTGCCAGCAGCCTTCTAGCGGGAACGAACACCGGGGAGCTGTTTTTT.

Concerning this clonotype itself: Compared with germline, one end of the junction differs, possibly owing to a read error. This chain links TRBV6-5 with TRBJ2-3; TRBD2 agrees at 7 bases. In germline, CDR1 is MNHEY, CDR2 SVGAGI. The CDR3 is made up of 15 amino acids. This chain's CDR3 is CVSNPGLEGTDTQYF. The DNA for the CDR3 is TGTGTCAGCAACCCAGGACTAGAGGGTACAGATACGCAGTATTTT.

This clonotype was seen many times. The chain joins TRBV30 to TRBJ1-5; D gene ambiguous. Trimming cost V 2 bases and J 4 bases, with 9 bases left between them. Per the germline V gene, CDR1 is GTSNPN and CDR2 is SVGIG (reference sequence). This CDR3 is 13 amino acids long. The CDR3 protein is CAWSYGENQPQHF. The CDR3 coding sequence is TGTGCCTGGAGTTATGGGGAAAATCAGCCCCAGCATTTT.

With respect to this clonotype: The conserved final phenylalanine or tryptophan is absent from the CDR3, which likely points to a read error. The J gene is TRBJ1-3, the V gene TRBV12-3 or TRBV12-4; D is ambiguous. The ends were cut back, 3 bases at V and 1 base at J, with 13 bases in the middle. The CDR3 totals 16 residues. The CDR3 is CASSFRLMRSGNTIYS. The CDR3 DNA follows: TGTGCCAGCAGTTTCCGATTGATGAGGTCTGGAAACACCATATATTCT.